This TCR beta chain was documented in a study of blood T cell repertoires in COVID-19. Study-level background: From the United States, Italy and Spain came samples of acute and convalescent COVID-19.

Only in-frame clones appear in the TCRdb table, and some are missing; sequencing was by immunoSEQ multiplex PCR. The sample has fewer than 200,000 clones, around 88% seen once; the top ten hold 3.6%. This CDR3 is built from 16 residues. Germline V gives CDR1 KGHSY, CDR2 FQNENV. J gave up 2 bases and V 0 bases, and 2 bases lay outside the gene matches. The receptor's source is a woman between 45 and 65 years old in a cohort exposed to, infected with or recovered from COVID-19 (not recorded which). Specimen: PBMCs or T cells enriched from blood (not recorded which). V is TRBV16 and J is TRBJ2-7, with 12 bases aligning to TRBD2. Written as DNA, the CDR3 is TGTGCCAGCAGCCAATCCAGGACTAGCGGGGCCTACGAGCAGTACTTC. This translates into CASSQSRTSGAYEQYF.